Described below is a single TCR beta chain sequence and its context. Its antigen is not known. The data are from a study of PD-L1 blockade in urothelial cancer. Study details: Median T cell yield per blood sample was around 130,000 cells.

Study-wide points: When measured at 3 weeks, tumor-associated blood clones expanded more in durable-benefit patients. Below-median pretreatment blood TCR clonality was a predictor of better survival.

The method was immunoSEQ multiplex PCR; TCRdb's version includes in-frame clones alone and lacks a portion of them. The sample includes about 110,000 clones, about 85% of them seen just once. The CDR3 extends over 18 amino acids. This sequence was found in a man between 45 and 60 years old with urothelial cancer. The source was PBMCs, collected around atezolizumab (anti-PD-L1) treatment. J is TRBJ2-5 and V is TRBV21-1; no check of the table's D call, TRBD2, against the DNA was made. TRBV21-1 constitutes a pseudogene. The CDR3 DNA sequence: TGTGCCAGCAGCAAAGCAAGTCTAGCGGGAGTAAATGGGGAGACCCAGTACTTC. It codes for CASSKASLAGVNGETQYF.